This T cell receptor beta chain was sequenced in a study of monozygotic twins with inflammatory bowel disease. Study-wide findings and caveats: Healthy twins shared more clonotypes with others than IBD patients, most markedly active ones. Healthy co-twins, by inverse Simpson, had higher TCRbeta diversity than their siblings with IBD. Varied immunosuppressive treatments among patients may have increased repertoire variability.

The germline V gene encodes CDR1 MNHEY and CDR2 SVGEGT. This CDR3 is built from 13 residues. Turning to this clonotype: Its target is not known.

TCRdb re-called the 5' RACE reads; every CDR3 protein appears as one record, without DNA. This repertoire includes fewer than 150,000 distinct CDR3 sequences. The sequence came from a human donor with ulcerative colitis or Crohn's disease, or a healthy co-twin of an affected twin (not recorded which). This chain links TRBV6-2 or TRBV6-3 with TRBJ1-1; the D call of TRBD1 rests on TCRdb alone, since no DNA is present to check it. Input material: blood. The CDR3 reads CASKDRGWTEAFF.